The 8 T cell receptor beta chains below all came from one sample that was sequenced in a study of metastatic and nonmetastatic thyroid tumors. TCRdb re-analyzed the PCR reads using MiXCR. The sample consists of approximately 40,000 clones, roughly 11% of them appearing once. None of the patients had undergone any treatment ahead of thyroid surgery. The sample consisted of blood. Receptors originate from a female donor with papillary thyroid cancer or a benign thyroid nodule (not recorded which). Some clones in this sample may be carry-over from other donors' samples.

Of note for this clone: A much larger clone lies one base from this, so it may be a read error. The same CDR3 also results from other DNA sequences found in this sample. V gene TRBV12-3 or TRBV12-4 combines with J gene TRBJ1-1; no reliable D call. This CDR3 spans 11 amino acids. V lost 6 bases to trimming and J lost 11 bases, with 13 bases between them. The CDR3 reads CASSLEVVAFF. The CDR3 bases are TGTGCCAGCAGCCTAGAGGTAGTCGCTTTCTTT.

This clone was recorded many times. A single base separates this from a much larger clone, so it may be a read error. The chain couples TRBV5-3 to TRBJ2-1; 9 bases align to TRBD1. TRBV5-3 is an ORF, with its function uncertain. The CDR3 is 14 amino acids. CDR3 bases: TGTGCCAGCGACCCGGGACAGGGTTACAATAAGCAGTTCTTC. Protein: CASDPGQGYNKQFF.

About this clone itself: This may arise from a read error, as a much more abundant clone is one base away. Other DNA sequences from this sample encode an identical CDR3 as well. This chain links TRBV7-2 with TRBJ1-2; no firm D call. This CDR3 is built from 14 residues. The germline V and J ends were trimmed by 4 bases and 8 bases, with 17 bases remaining between them. Per the germline V gene, CDR1 is SGHTA and CDR2 is FQGNSA. The CDR3 sequence: CASSSGRGPEGYTF. The DNA for the CDR3 is TGTGCCAGCAGCTCTGGTCGGGGTCCAGAGGGCTACACCTTC.

This clone was counted many times. The chain carries TRBV12-3 or TRBV12-4 and TRBJ1-2; a possible D gene is TRBD1 (6 bases). V lost 2 bases and J lost 8, with 12 bases in between. The CDR3 loop spans 13 amino acids. The CDR3 sequence: CASSLPPGVGYTF. Here the CDR3 DNA reads TGTGCCAGCAGTTTACCCCCAGGGGTAGGCTACACCTTC.

This clone was observed many times. As DNA, the CDR3 is TGCAGCGTACCGGGACCTTACTCTTACGAGCAGTACTTC. It translates to CSVPGPYSYEQYF. The V call is TRBV29-1, the J call TRBJ2-7; D is possibly TRBD1 or TRBD2 (5 bases each). This CDR3 contains 13 residues. Trimming removed 6 bases from V and 4 bases from J, with 16 bases in between. Looked up from germline, CDR1 is SQVTM and CDR2 is ANQGSEA.

To note about this clone: Germline is not matched at one junction end, which may reflect a read error. This chain connects TRBV20-1 to TRBJ2-1; D might be TRBD2 (6 bases). The CDR3 loop spans 15 amino acids. From germline, CDR1 is DFQATT and CDR2 SNEGSKA (reference sequence). The CDR3 DNA sequence: TGCAGTGCTCCTCGTCGGGAGAGCTCCTACAATGAGCATCTCTTC. It encodes CSAPRRESSYNEHLF.

This clone was picked up one time. This chain joins TRBV18 and TRBJ2-1; 9 bases are a match to TRBD2. Germline assignment: CDR1 KGHSH and CDR2 LQKENI. The CDR3 spans 15 residues. V shed 6 bases and J 8 bases; nucleotides not matched to a gene: 11. The CDR3 sequence: CASSRPSGAGDEQFF. DNA of the CDR3: TGTGCCAGCTCGCGACCTAGCGGGGCCGGCGATGAGCAGTTCTTC.

There are many counts of this clone. The chain combines TRBV11-2 with TRBJ1-2; TRBD1 is a possible D gene (5 bases). CDR1 is SGHAT and CDR2 is FQNNGV in the germline V gene. The V end lost 5 bases, the J end lost 2 bases, and 12 bases lay between the germline ends. This CDR3 comprises 14 residues. CDR3 nucleotides: TGTGCCAGCAGCCTTCTGACAGCGAACTATGGCTACACCTTC. It specifies CASSLLTANYGYTF. Variable domain in full (rest from reference TRBV11-2 and TRBJ1-2): EAGVAQSPRYKIIEKRQSVAFWCNPISGHATLYWYQQILGQGPKLLIQFQNNGVVDDSQLPKDRFSAERLKGVDSTLKIQPAKLEDSAVYLCASSLLTANYGYTFGSGTRLTVV.